This T cell receptor beta chain derives from a study of response to subunit inactivated influenza vaccine. TCRdb ran MiXCR on the RT-PCR reads and lists one entry per CDR3 protein. The data contain around 760,000 distinct CDR3 sequences, approximately 14% of them seen just once; the ten biggest clones take up less than 7%. Germline loops: CDR1 GTSNPN, CDR2 SVGIG (reference sequence). The length of the CDR3 is 14 residues. Between the trimmed V and J ends, which lost 0 bases and 3 bases, there was a span of 12 bases. The sequencing used PBMCs from blood, collected 14 to 15 days before vaccination. The chain uses TRBV30 and TRBJ2-7, with D perhaps assigned TRBD1 or TRBD2 (6 bases each). This receptor was identified in a man in his fifties or sixties who received an inactivated influenza vaccine. The CDR3 DNA follows: TGTGCCTGGAGTGTACCCCGGGGGCACTACGAGCAGTACTTC. Protein sequence: CAWSVPRGHYEQYF.